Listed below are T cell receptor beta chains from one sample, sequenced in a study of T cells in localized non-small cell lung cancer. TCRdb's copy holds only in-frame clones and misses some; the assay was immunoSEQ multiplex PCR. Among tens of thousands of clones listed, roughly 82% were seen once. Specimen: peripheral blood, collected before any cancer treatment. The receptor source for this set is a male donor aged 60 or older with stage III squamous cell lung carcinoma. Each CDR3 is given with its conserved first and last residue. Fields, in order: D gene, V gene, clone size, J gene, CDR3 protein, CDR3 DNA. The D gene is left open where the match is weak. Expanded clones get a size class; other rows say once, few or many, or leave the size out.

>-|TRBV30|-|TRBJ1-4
CAWMVGDNEKLFF
TGTGCCTGGATGGTAGGGGATAATGAAAAACTGTTTTTT
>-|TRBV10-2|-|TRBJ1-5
CASTPNGTTGRQPQHF
TGCGCCAGCACCCCTAACGGGACCACTGGCAGGCAGCCCCAGCATTTT
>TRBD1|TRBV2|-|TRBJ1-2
CASTPGQSYGYTF
TGTGCCAGCACCCCGGGACAGAGCTATGGCTACACCTTC
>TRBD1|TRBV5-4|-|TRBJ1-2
CASSLRQGYYLNYGYTF
TGTGCCAGCAGCCTACGACAGGGATACTATCTTAACTATGGCTACACCTTC
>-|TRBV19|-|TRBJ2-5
CASSQGGGETQYF
TGTGCCAGTAGTCAAGGGGGAGGAGAGACCCAGTACTTC
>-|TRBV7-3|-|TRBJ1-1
CASSSTTETEAFF
TGTGCCAGCAGCTCGACGACGGAGACTGAAGCTTTCTTT
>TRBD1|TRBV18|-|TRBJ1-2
CASSPTGGDGYTF
TGTGCCAGCTCGCCTACAGGGGGAGATGGCTACACCTTC
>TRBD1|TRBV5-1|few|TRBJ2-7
CASSDGTVYEQYF
TGCGCCAGCAGCGACGGGACAGTCTACGAGCAGTACTTC
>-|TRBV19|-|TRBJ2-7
CASRSSSKPAYEQYF
TGTGCCAGTAGGAGTTCGAGTAAGCCGGCCTACGAGCAGTACTTC
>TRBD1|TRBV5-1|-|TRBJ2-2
CASSMSQGSGELFF
TGCGCCAGCAGTATGTCACAGGGGTCCGGGGAGCTGTTTTTT
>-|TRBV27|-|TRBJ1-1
CASSLQGRTEAFF
TGTGCCAGCAGTCTACAGGGTAGAACTGAAGCTTTCTTT
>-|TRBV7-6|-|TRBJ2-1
CASSLGQGPEQFF
TGTGCCAGCAGCTTAGGGCAGGGGCCTGAGCAGTTCTTC
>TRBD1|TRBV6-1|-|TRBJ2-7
CASSALYRGSSSYEQYF
TGTGCCAGCAGTGCCTTGTACAGGGGCTCCAGCTCCTACGAGCAGTACTTC
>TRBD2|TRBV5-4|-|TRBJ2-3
CASSLAGTSSDTQYF
TGTGCCAGCAGCTTGGCGGGGACTAGCTCAGATACGCAGTATTTT
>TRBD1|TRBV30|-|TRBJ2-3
CAWSVSTGVGTDTQYF
TGTGCCTGGAGTGTTTCAACAGGGGTGGGCACAGATACGCAGTATTTT
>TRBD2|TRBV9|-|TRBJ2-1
CASSVAALADYNEQFF
TGTGCCAGCAGCGTAGCGGCTCTAGCGGATTACAATGAGCAGTTCTTC
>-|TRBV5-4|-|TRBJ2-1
CATTRGRSNEQFF
TGTGCCACGACCAGGGGTCGCTCAAATGAGCAGTTCTTC
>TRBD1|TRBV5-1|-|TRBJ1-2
CASSADRGLDGCTF
TGCGCCAGCAGCGCCGACAGGGGGCTAGATGGCTGCACCTTC
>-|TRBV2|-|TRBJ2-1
CASIAPGVSYNEQFF
TGTGCCAGCATCGCGCCAGGGGTAAGCTACAATGAGCAGTTCTTC
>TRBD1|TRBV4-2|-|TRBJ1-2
CASSGQTGEGGYTF
TGTGCCAGCAGCGGACAGACAGGGGAAGGGGGCTACACCTTC
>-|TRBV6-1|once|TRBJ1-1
CASRSITEAFF
TGTGCCAGCAGGTCTATCACTGAAGCTTTCTTT
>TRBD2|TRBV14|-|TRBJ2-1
CASSQVGRVDEQFF
TGTGCCAGCAGCCAAGTCGGGAGGGTGGATGAGCAGTTCTTC
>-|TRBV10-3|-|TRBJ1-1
CAIQPEQGAEAFF
TGTGCCATCCAACCAGAACAGGGCGCTGAAGCTTTCTTT
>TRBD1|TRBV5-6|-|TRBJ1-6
CASRTKGAGSPLHF
TGTGCCAGCAGGACGAAGGGGGCTGGTTCACCCCTCCACTTT
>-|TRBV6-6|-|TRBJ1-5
CASSHQGRTHQPQHF
TGTGCCAGCAGCCACCAGGGGCGGACGCATCAGCCCCAGCATTTT
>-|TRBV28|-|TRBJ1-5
CASGDLSNQPQHF
TGTGCCAGCGGGGATTTAAGCAATCAGCCCCAGCATTTT
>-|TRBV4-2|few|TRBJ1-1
CASSQAWNTEAFF
TGTGCCAGCAGCCAGGCGTGGAACACTGAAGCTTTCTTT
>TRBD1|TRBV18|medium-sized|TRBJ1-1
CASSPLGTGGTEAFF
TGTGCCAGCTCACCCCTCGGGACAGGGGGGACTGAAGCTTTCTTT